The 26 T cell receptor beta chains in this list originate from one sample, sequenced in a study of CD8 T cells in ankylosing spondylitis. One entry per CDR3 protein, called by TCRdb with MiXCR from the 5' RACE reads. The sample contains roughly 230,000 distinct CDR3 sequences, about 10% of which appear only once. The sequenced material came from blood, either unsorted or a sorted T cell fraction (not recorded which). The receptor source for this set is a male donor with ankylosing spondylitis or in good health (not recorded which).

At least ten counts were recorded for this clonotype. The DNA for the CDR3 is TGTGCCAGCAGACCTTACCGGGACACGAGCTCCTACGAGCAGTACTTC. Its translation is CASRPYRDTSSYEQYF. J is TRBJ2-7 and V is TRBV5-6; D is possibly TRBD1 (6 bases). Trimming left V 5 bases short and J 0 bases short, with 18 bases between. Germline loops: CDR1 SGHDT, CDR2 YYEEEE. This CDR3 has 16 amino acids.

The CDR3 nucleotides are TGTGCCTGGAGTGCTTCCGGGACAGCTTCCTACGAGCAGTACTTC. It is translated as CAWSASGTASYEQYF. This rearrangement joins TRBV30 to TRBJ2-7; TRBD1 matches at 7 bases. V gave up 1 base and J gave up 1 base; unmatched junction bases: 7. CDR3 length equals 15 residues. In germline, CDR1 is GTSNPN, CDR2 SVGIG (reference sequence).

This clonotype has a count of ten or more. This chain uses TRBV7-6 with TRBJ2-3; D is tentatively TRBD1 or TRBD2 (5 bases each). CDR3 size: 17 residues. Germline V gives CDR1 SGHVS, CDR2 FNYEAQ. Trimming shortened V by 4 bases and J by 5 bases, and 22 bases separated the two germline ends. CDR3 DNA sequence: TGTGCCAGCAGCTATAAACACGACGGGGCCGCGGGAGATACGCAGTATTTT. Protein: CASSYKHDGAAGDTQYF.

This clonotype was recorded many times. The chain combines TRBV6-1 with TRBJ2-2; 8 nucleotides agree with TRBD2. Germline values: CDR1 MNHNS, CDR2 SASEGT. The J segment lost 9 bases and the V segment lost 6 bases, leaving 15 bases of the junction unmatched. The length of the CDR3 is 16 residues. The CDR3 loop is CASSLPGLETRWELFF. The CDR3 DNA reads as TGTGCCAGCAGCCTACCGGGACTAGAGACGAGGTGGGAGCTGTTTTTT.

The chain has TRBV30 and TRBJ2-3; TRBD2 aligns across 7 bases. Trimming took 4 bases from V and 3 from J; bases not matched to a gene: 10. Per germline, CDR1 GTSNPN and CDR2 SVGIG (reference sequence). The CDR3 runs to 15 residues. The CDR3 nucleotides are TGTGCCTGGACCCAAATGGGGGGGGGAACAGATACGCAGTATTTT. Protein product: CAWTQMGGGTDTQYF.

This clonotype occurred many times. The chain employs TRBV5-1 and TRBJ2-7; D might be TRBD1 (5 bases). The V and J ends lost 0 bases and 1 base respectively, with 14 bases between them. Germline V gene data show CDR1 as SGHRS and CDR2 as YFSETQ. The CDR3 runs to 16 residues. CDR3 bases: TGCGCCAGCAGCTTGGGTCGAACAGGAGAATCCTACGAGCAGTACTTC. Residues: CASSLGRTGESYEQYF.

This clonotype was found many times. The V call is TRBV5-1, the J call TRBJ1-5; 7 bases are a match to TRBD1. The V and J ends lost 0 bases and 0 bases, in that order; junction bases with no gene match: 3. Germline-derived CDR1 and CDR2 are SGHRS and YFSETQ. The CDR3 sequence is 16 residues long. CDR3 residues: CASSLGTGNSNQPQHF. The CDR3 DNA is TGCGCCAGCAGCTTGGGGACAGGTAATAGCAATCAGCCCCAGCATTTT.

This clonotype was recorded many times. CDR3 sequence reads: CASSFSGGAGNEQFF. In DNA, the CDR3 is TGCGCCAGCAGCTTTAGCGGGGGGGCCGGCAATGAGCAGTTCTTC. This chain joins TRBV5-1 and TRBJ2-1; 11 bases agree with TRBD2. With 2 bases clipped from V and 6 bases from J, the junction kept 4 bases outside the gene matches. Looked up from germline, CDR1 is SGHRS and CDR2 is YFSETQ. This CDR3 has 15 amino acids. Filled out from reference TRBV5-1 and TRBJ2-1, the complete variable domain reads KAGVTQTPRYLIKTRGQQVTLSCSPISGHRSVSWYQQTPGQGLQFLFEYFSETQRNKGNFPGRFSGRQFSNSRSEMNVSTLELGDSALYLCASSFSGGAGNEQFFGPGTRLTVL.

This clonotype was detected only a few times. The gene calls are TRBV5-1 and TRBJ2-4; 13 bases fit TRBD2. CDR1 is SGHRS and CDR2 is YFSETQ in the germline V gene. The CDR3 totals 17 residues. V shed 4 bases, J shed 6 bases, and the junction held 10 bases outside the gene matches. The CDR3 is CASSGRTSGRGGNIQYF. CDR3 nucleotide sequence: TGCGCCAGCAGCGGCCGGACTAGCGGGAGAGGGGGAAACATTCAGTACTTC.

This clonotype turned up a few times. The rearrangement joins TRBV27 to TRBJ2-6; 8 bases are shared with TRBD1. The CDR3 runs 18 residues. V lost 4 bases to trimming and J lost 2 bases; unmatched junction nucleotides: 10. Germline V lookup: CDR1 MNHEY, CDR2 SMNVEV (reference sequence). The CDR3, as DNA: TGTGCCAGCAGTTCCCTGAGGACAGGGCGGACTGGGGCCAACGTCCTGACTTTC. Its protein product is CASSSLRTGRTGANVLTF.

Ten or more counts support this clonotype. The CDR3 sequence: CASSFLAGVTGELFF. CDR3 DNA: TGCGCCAGCAGCTTTCTAGCGGGAGTAACCGGGGAGCTGTTTTTT. The chain is built from TRBV5-1 and TRBJ2-2, with TRBD2 matching over 10 bases. Unmatched junction bases numbered 3, after V lost 2 bases and J lost 5 bases. This CDR3 region has 15 residues. CDR1 and CDR2 (germline): SGHRS, YFSETQ.

The rearrangement joins TRBV7-9 to TRBJ1-1, with a tentative D call TRBD1 (5 bases). The germline V gene has CDR1 SEHNR and CDR2 FQNEAQ (reference sequence). Trimming cost V 7 bases and J 8 bases, with 14 bases left between them. The CDR3 is 12 amino acids. The CDR3 DNA reads TGTGCCAGCACCCTGGGGGGTGGAGAAGCTTTCTTT. Translating gives CASTLGGGEAFF.

This clonotype has more than one count but fewer than ten. J is TRBJ2-3 and V is TRBV12-5; tentative D call: TRBD1 (5 bases). CDR1 and CDR2 from the germline V gene are LGHNT and FRNRAP. The ends were cut back, 0 bases at V and 1 base at J, with 11 bases in the middle. This CDR3 spans 16 amino acids. CDR3 sequence reads: CASGLVRGRGTDTQYF. CDR3 DNA: TGTGCTAGTGGTTTGGTAAGGGGCCGGGGCACAGATACGCAGTATTTT.

There are many counts of this clonotype. This chain connects TRBV12-3 or TRBV12-4 to TRBJ1-3; D is possibly TRBD1 (6 bases). Trimming took off 6 bases at V and 0 bases at J, with 6 bases between the two ends. This CDR3 has 13 amino acids. The CDR3 bases are TGTGCCAGCAGACAGGGCTCTGGAAACACCATATATTTT. Its protein product is CASRQGSGNTIYF.

The V gene is TRBV6-5, the J gene TRBJ1-3; D call uncertain. The CDR3 is 14 residues long. Trimming took 4 bases from V and 0 from J, leaving 7 bases between them. Germline V CDR1 and CDR2: MNHEY, SVGAGI. The CDR3 nucleotides read TGTGCCAGCAGTTCACCCGTCTCTGGAAACACCATATATTTT. Protein sequence: CASSSPVSGNTIYF.

The sample holds many counts of this clonotype. The V gene is TRBV3-1, the J gene TRBJ1-2, with D perhaps TRBD1 (5 bases). The germline V gene encodes CDR1 LGHDT and CDR2 YNNKEL (reference sequence). With 3 bases removed from V and 8 bases from J, the gap between germline ends came to 7 bases. CDR3 length: 11 amino acids. In DNA form, the CDR3 reads TGTGCCAGCAGCCAGAACAGGGGCTACACCTTC. It yields the protein CASSQNRGYTF.

Many counts were recorded for this clonotype. This chain's CDR3 is CASSLDRANTGELFF. The CDR3 DNA reads TGCGCCAGCAGCCTGGACAGGGCGAACACCGGGGAGCTGTTTTTT. V is TRBV5-1 and J is TRBJ2-2; TRBD1 matches 8 bases. The junction had 2 bases not matched to a gene; V was cut back by 4 bases and J by 0 bases. This CDR3 is built from 15 residues. The germline CDR1 and CDR2 sequences are SGHRS and YFSETQ.

This clonotype occurred many times. V gene TRBV20-1 combines with J gene TRBJ1-1; D is possibly TRBD1 (5 bases). The CDR3 length is 15 residues. Trimming removed 4 bases from V and 3 bases from J, with 18 bases in between. The germline gives CDR1 DFQATT, CDR2 SNEGSKA (reference sequence). The CDR3, as DNA: TGCAGTGCTACCACTCGAGAGGGGAGGGACACTGAAGCTTTCTTT. This gives the protein CSATTREGRDTEAFF.

This clonotype was detected only a few times. The chain combines TRBV30 with TRBJ2-1; 10 bases fit TRBD1. Trimming at V came to 6 bases and at J to 3 bases, leaving 8 bases not matched to a gene. The CDR3 runs 15 residues. In germline, CDR1 is GTSNPN, CDR2 SVGIG (reference sequence). CDR3 protein: CACLTRDRGYNEQFF. The CDR3 nucleotides are TGTGCCTGCCTAACCCGGGACAGGGGCTACAATGAGCAGTTCTTC.

V gene TRBV7-9 combines with J gene TRBJ1-1; 7 bases are shared with TRBD1. V shed 0 bases, J shed 1 base, and the junction held 5 bases outside the gene matches. The CDR3 totals 16 residues. CDR1 and CDR2 (germline): SEHNR, FQNEAQ (reference sequence). The CDR3 sequence: CASSLAMRGPNTEAFF. CDR3 DNA sequence: TGTGCCAGCAGCTTAGCTATGAGGGGGCCGAACACTGAAGCTTTCTTT.

This clonotype occurred many times. The rearrangement uses TRBV20-1 and TRBJ2-2; tentatively, D is TRBD1 or TRBD2 (6 bases each). Germline assignment: CDR1 DFQATT and CDR2 SNEGSKA (reference sequence). V was trimmed by 1 base and J by 3 bases, leaving 12 bases between them. The CDR3 consists of 15 residues. CDR3 DNA sequence: TGCAGTGCTAGAGCCCCTAGGGGGGACACCGGGGAGCTGTTTTTT. Its protein is CSARAPRGDTGELFF.

The genes are TRBV6-5 and TRBJ2-7; D is unresolved. This CDR3 is 13 amino acids long. V was cut by 0 bases and J by 2 bases, with 5 bases left in between. CDR1 and CDR2 (germline): MNHEY, SVGAGI. CDR3 sequence: CASSYSVAYEQYF. The CDR3 DNA follows: TGTGCCAGCAGTTACTCCGTTGCCTACGAGCAGTACTTC.

The V gene is TRBV5-1, the J gene TRBJ2-7, with D perhaps TRBD1 or TRBD2 (5 bases each). CDR3 length equals 17 residues. Germline CDR1 SGHRS, CDR2 YFSETQ. Trimming stripped 0 bases from V and 0 bases from J, with 16 bases between. The CDR3 DNA sequence: TGCGCCAGCAGCTTGGTTCGGGGCTTATTCCGCTCCTACGAGCAGTACTTC. It is translated as CASSLVRGLFRSYEQYF.

This clonotype appeared many times. J is TRBJ2-1 and V is TRBV12-3 or TRBV12-4; 7 nucleotides line up with TRBD2. The J segment lost 0 bases and the V segment lost 7 bases, leaving 6 bases of the junction unmatched. The CDR3 is 15 amino acids. The CDR3: CASTSSGGSYNEQFF. DNA for the CDR3: TGTGCCAGCACCTCATCGGGGGGCTCCTACAATGAGCAGTTCTTC.

About this clonotype: Germline is not matched at one junction end, which may reflect a read error. The chain links TRBV5-1 to TRBJ2-3; 7 bases fit TRBD2. The CDR3 covers 13 residues. Germline CDR1 SGHRS, CDR2 YFSETQ. This chain's CDR3 is CTSSLGGTDTQYF. The CDR3 bases are TGCACCAGCAGCTTGGGAGGGACAGATACGCAGTATTTT.

This clonotype was counted many times. The genes are TRBV4-1 and TRBJ1-5, with TRBD1 as a possible D gene (5 bases). The CDR3 spans 15 residues. Germline loops: CDR1 MGHRA, CDR2 YSYEKL. The V gene lost 1 base and the J gene lost 6 bases, with 13 bases spanning the gap. DNA of the CDR3: TGCGCCAGCAGCCAAGTAGGGGCGAAGTTTCAGCCCCAGCATTTT. Translating gives CASSQVGAKFQPQHF.